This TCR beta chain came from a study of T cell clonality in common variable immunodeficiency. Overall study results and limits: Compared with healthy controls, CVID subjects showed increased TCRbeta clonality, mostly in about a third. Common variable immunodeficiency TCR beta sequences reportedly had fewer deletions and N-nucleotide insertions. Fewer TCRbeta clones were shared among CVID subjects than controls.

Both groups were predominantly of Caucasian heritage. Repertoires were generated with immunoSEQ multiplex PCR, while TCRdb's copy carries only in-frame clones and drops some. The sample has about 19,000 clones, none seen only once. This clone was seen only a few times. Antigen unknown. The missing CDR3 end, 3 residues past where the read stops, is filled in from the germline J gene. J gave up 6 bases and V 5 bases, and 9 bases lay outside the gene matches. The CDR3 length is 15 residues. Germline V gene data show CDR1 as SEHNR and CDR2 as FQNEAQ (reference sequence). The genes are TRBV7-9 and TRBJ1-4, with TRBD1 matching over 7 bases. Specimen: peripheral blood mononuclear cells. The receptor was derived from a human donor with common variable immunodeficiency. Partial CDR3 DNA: TGTGCCAGCAGCCTCTCCGGACAGGCTTATGAAAAA. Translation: CASSLSGQAYEK. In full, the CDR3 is CASSLSGQAYEKLFF.